Below are 6 T cell receptor beta chains sequenced from a single sample in a study of cytomegalovirus exposure and HLA in healthy donors. The study ran its PCR with 60 Vbeta and 13 Jbeta primers. Generated by immunoSEQ multiplex PCR, the TCRdb table keeps only in-frame clones and is missing some. The table lists roughly 100,000 clones, 75% to 80% of them singletons. The sequencing input was PBMCs. All receptors come from a man aged 55 to 70 in good health and CMV-seropositive.

CDR3 coding DNA: TGTGCCAGCAGCCGCCGGGGAGCGGGGGGGTACGAGCAGTACTTC. Amino acid sequence: CASSRRGAGGYEQYF. This chain connects TRBV13 to TRBJ2-5; 10 nucleotides agree with TRBD2. The better agreement between TRBJ2-7 and the DNA end casts doubt on the J call. This CDR3 has 15 residues. Per germline, CDR1 PRHDT and CDR2 FYEKMQ (reference sequence).

This chain connects TRBV6-4 to TRBJ1-2, with D possibly TRBD1 on 5 matching bases. V was shortened by 4 bases and J by 0 bases, with 12 bases between the two germline ends. CDR1 and CDR2 (germline): MRHNA, SNTAGT. CDR3 length: 15 amino acids. CDR3 residues: CASSVGRATNYGYTF. The CDR3 DNA reads as TGTGCCAGCAGTGTCGGCAGGGCAACTAACTATGGCTACACCTTC.

V is TRBV11-2 and J is TRBJ2-3; 7 bases are a match to TRBD2. The V gene's germline CDR1 is SGHAT and CDR2 FQNNGV. The CDR3 loop spans 15 amino acids. The junction had 15 bases not matched to a gene; V was cut back by 5 bases and J by 10 bases. The CDR3: CASSQLGAGIDAQYF. As DNA, the CDR3 is TGTGCCAGCAGCCAACTGGGAGCGGGGATTGACGCGCAGTATTTT.

The chain combines TRBV7-2 with TRBJ1-3; D is undetermined. Between the trimmed V and J ends, which lost 0 bases and 0 bases, there was a span of 24 bases. From germline, CDR1 is SGHTA and CDR2 FQGNSA. CDR3 length: 21 amino acids. CDR3 bases: TGTGCCAGCAGCTTAGCGCTAATGGCAGCGACCCCCTCAAGCTCTGGAAACACCATATATTTT. Encoded protein: CASSLALMAATPSSSGNTIYF.

The chain joins TRBV19 to TRBJ2-7; 8 bases match TRBD1. Germline-derived CDR1 and CDR2 are LNHDA and SQIVND (reference sequence). The CDR3 consists of 16 residues. V lost 1 base, J lost 2 bases, and 7 bases stayed unmatched. CDR3: CASSIGFLQGAYEQYF. For the CDR3, the DNA is TGTGCCAGTAGTATAGGATTTTTACAGGGGGCCTACGAGCAGTACTTC. The variable domain in full, with the rest retrieved from reference TRBV19 and TRBJ2-7, is DGGITQSPKYLFRKEGQNVTLSCEQNLNHDAMYWYRQDPGQGLRLIYYSQIVNDFQKGDIAEGYSVSREKKESFPLTVTSAQKNPTAFYLCASSIGFLQGAYEQYFGPGTRLTVT.

This clone was detected only once. This chain connects TRBV7-9 to TRBJ2-7; D ambiguous. The CDR3 totals 11 residues. Trimming removed 5 bases from V and 3 bases from J, with 5 bases in between. CDR1 and CDR2 from the germline V gene are SEHNR and FQNEAQ (reference sequence). The CDR3 is CASSASYEQYF. The CDR3, as DNA: TGTGCCAGCAGCGCCAGCTACGAGCAGTACTTC.